The clone carrying this T cell receptor beta chain was counted only a few times. Its antigen remains unidentified. This specimen comes from a study of immune evolution from preneoplasia to lung adenocarcinoma. The study's findings and limits: Highest clonality occurred in KRAS-mutant, not EGFR-mutant or double wild-type, nodules.

V shed 4 bases and J shed 1 base, with 3 bases lying between them. The CDR3 has 12 amino acids. Germline assignment: CDR1 MGHRA and CDR2 YSYEKL. Sequencing used immunoSEQ multiplex PCR; TCRdb keeps in-frame clones, though not all of them. The sample contains about 14,000 clones, 75% to 85% of which appear only once. Each case's diagnosis was confirmed by two pathologists on H&E. The TCR originated in an older person with lung adenocarcinoma. The chain links TRBV4-1 to TRBJ2-3; D remains unclear. The sample taken for sequencing was FFPE minimally invasive lung adenocarcinoma tissue. The CDR3 is CASSPRTDTQYF. The CDR3 coding sequence is TGCGCCAGCAGCCCACGCACAGATACGCAGTATTTT.